This T cell receptor beta chain comes out of a study of blood T cell repertoires in COVID-19. In the study overall: The analysed material was cDNA or gDNA that came from T cells, B-cell-depleted T cells, or PBMCs.

Germline-derived CDR1 and CDR2 are LGHDT and YNNKEL (reference sequence). V shed 4 bases, J shed 5 bases, and the junction held 1 base outside the gene matches. The CDR3 has 14 residues. Clones were sequenced by immunoSEQ multiplex PCR, and TCRdb holds only the in-frame ones, with some missing. The table has roughly 300,000 clones, around 82% seen once; the top ten hold 0.95% to 1.5%. The material sequenced was peripheral blood. This sequence was found in a woman between 45 and 60 years old with acute or convalescent COVID-19. J is TRBJ1-5 and V is TRBV3-1 (or the pseudogene TRBV3-2); 11 bases line up with TRBD1. The CDR3 DNA follows: TGTGCCAGCAGCCCGGGACAGGGGGATCAGCCCCAGCATTTT. Translation gives CASSPGQGDQPQHF.